This TCR beta chain was captured by sequencing in a study of T-cell memory formation after mild COVID-19. Findings of the study overall: There was a balanced CD4/CD8 profile in clones contracting day 15 to 85, and later expanders leaned CD4+.

TCRdb reprocessed the 5' RACE reads via MiXCR and lists one record per CDR3 protein. The sample has 350,000 to 450,000 distinct CDR3 sequences, approximately 15% seen once. Worth noting for this clonotype: Antigen unknown.

The trim removed 6 bases at V and 2 bases at J, leaving 8 bases unmatched. The V gene's germline CDR1 is SGHAT and CDR2 FQNNGV. The CDR3 consists of 16 residues. Material for sequencing was PBMCs or a T cell subset sorted from them (not recorded which). The chain is built from TRBV11-2 and TRBJ2-4, with 9 bases matching TRBD1. The clonotype was recovered from a man aged 18 to 29 who had mild COVID-19 (a few samples of this study predate the infection). Cell type and time point are not known. The CDR3 here is CASRIPGQGSKNIQYF. The CDR3 region has the DNA TGTGCCAGCAGGATTCCGGGACAGGGTTCCAAAAACATTCAGTACTTC. Drawing the rest from reference TRBV11-2 and TRBJ2-4, the complete variable domain is EAGVAQSPRYKIIEKRQSVAFWCNPISGHATLYWYQQILGQGPKLLIQFQNNGVVDDSQLPKDRFSAERLKGVDSTLKIQPAKLEDSAVYLCASRIPGQGSKNIQYFGAGTRLSVL.